These 25 T cell receptor beta chains came from one sample sequenced in a study of blood T cell repertoires in COVID-19. TCRdb's copy holds only in-frame clones and misses some; the assay was immunoSEQ multiplex PCR. The data show 150,000 to 200,000 clones, about 81% seen once. Sample: peripheral blood. Receptor source: a woman of 80 years or more with COVID-19, enrolled during active disease.

This sequence joins TRBV4-2 and TRBJ1-1; TRBD1 matches at 7 bases. The CDR3 covers 14 residues. Trimming cost V 4 bases and J 5 bases; bases outside gene matches: 7. The germline gives CDR1 LGHNA, CDR2 YNFKEQ. CDR3 coding DNA: TGTGCCAGCAGCCTAACAGGGGAAGTGACTGAAGCTTTCTTT. It yields the protein CASSLTGEVTEAFF.

The V and J genes are TRBV4-1 and TRBJ2-2, with D perhaps TRBD1 (6 bases). The CDR3 has 17 amino acids. V gave up 2 bases and J gave up 2 bases, with 15 bases separating them. The germline gives CDR1 MGHRA, CDR2 YSYEKL. The CDR3: CASSQKWDTRNTGELFF. Here the CDR3 DNA reads TGCGCCAGCAGCCAAAAGTGGGACACTCGAAACACCGGGGAGCTGTTTTTT.

This clone was seen more than once but under ten times. The rearrangement uses TRBV28 and TRBJ2-7; 7 bases agree with TRBD2. V gave up 6 bases and J gave up 0 bases; unmatched junction bases: 8. The length of the CDR3 is 15 residues. Germline V gene sequence: CDR1 MDHEN, CDR2 SYDVKM. The CDR3 DNA is TGTGCCAGCAGCCATGCTAGCGGTCTCTCCTACGAGCAGTACTTC. This translates into CASSHASGLSYEQYF.

V and J are TRBV2 and TRBJ2-1; a possible D gene is TRBD1 (6 bases). Germline V gives CDR1 SNHLY, CDR2 FYNNEI. The CDR3 loop spans 12 amino acids. Trimming took 7 bases from V and 7 from J, leaving 11 bases between them. CDR3 in amino acids: CASTTGMNEQFF. DNA of the CDR3: TGTGCCAGCACTACAGGGATGAATGAGCAGTTCTTC. Combining the CDR3 with reference TRBV2 and TRBJ2-1 gives the whole variable domain EPEVTQTPSHQVTQMGQEVILRCVPISNHLYFYWYRQILGQKVEFLVSFYNNEISEKSEIFDDQFSVERPDGSNFTLKIRSTKLEDSAMYFCASTTGMNEQFFGPGTRLTVL.

V is TRBV28 and J is TRBJ1-2; 7 nucleotides match TRBD1. The germline gives CDR1 MDHEN, CDR2 SYDVKM. The CDR3 is made up of 17 amino acids. The J segment lost 2 bases and the V segment lost 5 bases, leaving 14 bases of the junction unmatched. The DNA for the CDR3 is TGTGCCAGCAGTCCACCGTTTCTCAGGGGGAGAAACTATGGCTACACCTTC. Protein product: CASSPPFLRGRNYGYTF.

This clone appeared a single time. This chain joins TRBV15 and TRBJ2-3; D gene unclear. The V end lost 5 bases, the J end lost 4 bases, and 10 bases lay between the germline ends. The germline V gene encodes CDR1 LNHNV and CDR2 YYDKDF (reference sequence). CDR3 length: 13 amino acids. The CDR3 here is CATSVGGPDTQYF. The CDR3 DNA reads as TGTGCCACCAGCGTGGGTGGGCCAGATACGCAGTATTTT.

Here the CDR3 reads CSVSTSDQETQYF. CDR3 DNA: TGCAGCGTTTCGACTAGCGATCAAGAGACCCAGTACTTC. This rearrangement joins TRBV29-1 to TRBJ2-5; 8 nucleotides line up with TRBD2. This CDR3 comprises 13 residues. In germline, CDR1 is SQVTM, CDR2 ANQGSEA. V shed 5 bases, J shed 2 bases, and the junction held 4 bases outside the gene matches.

V and J are TRBV11-3 and TRBJ2-7; the D gene is possibly TRBD1 (6 bases). The CDR3 runs to 12 residues. The germline CDR1 and CDR2 sequences are SGHNT and YENEEA. V was cut by 4 bases and J by 3 bases, with 7 bases left in between. The CDR3 spells CASSSRGYEQYF. CDR3 nucleotides: TGTGCCAGCAGCTCCAGGGGCTACGAGCAGTACTTC.

This clone was recorded once. The V gene is TRBV3-1 (or the pseudogene TRBV3-2), the J gene TRBJ2-1; TRBD2 aligns across 13 bases. From germline, CDR1 is LGHDT and CDR2 YNNKEL (reference sequence). The CDR3 length is 14 residues. J gave up 8 bases and V 6 bases, and 4 bases lay outside the gene matches. The CDR3 protein is CASRLAGGIHEQFF. DNA for the CDR3: TGTGCCAGCAGACTAGCGGGAGGGATCCATGAGCAGTTCTTC.

The chain carries TRBV5-1 and TRBJ1-4; TRBD1 might be the D (6 bases). The ends were cut back, 0 bases at V and 10 bases at J, with 10 bases in the middle. The CDR3 has 13 amino acids. Germline V gene sequence: CDR1 SGHRS, CDR2 YFSETQ. The chain's CDR3 is CASSLDRDGKLFF. In nucleotides, the CDR3 is TGCGCCAGCAGCTTGGACAGGGATGGAAAACTGTTTTTT.

The chain uses TRBV15 and TRBJ2-5, with 12 nucleotides matching TRBD2. Germline V gene data show CDR1 as LNHNV and CDR2 as YYDKDF (reference sequence). The J segment lost 9 bases and the V segment lost 1 base, leaving 18 bases of the junction unmatched. This CDR3 comprises 19 residues. DNA of the CDR3: TGTGCCACCAGCAGAGCGGGACCCAGGACTAGCGGGAAGGGTCGGGCCCAGTACTTC. Translated, it gives CATSRAGPRTSGKGRAQYF.

CDR3 nucleotides: TGTGCCAGCAGCAGGGGACATCCCCAGCCCCAGCATTTT. Protein sequence: CASSRGHPQPQHF. The chain recombines TRBV13 with TRBJ1-5, with a possible D match to TRBD1 (6 bases). V lost 5 bases and J 7 bases, leaving 12 bases between the germline ends. The CDR3 is 13 residues long. Germline CDR1 is PRHDT and CDR2 is FYEKMQ (reference sequence).

A remark on this clone: Within the sample, other DNA sequences also encode this same CDR3. This chain uses TRBV12-3 or TRBV12-4 with TRBJ2-7; tentatively, D is TRBD2 (5 bases). The ends were cut back, 2 bases at V and 4 bases at J, with 6 bases in the middle. The CDR3 contains 12 residues. The CDR3 DNA follows: TGTGCCAGCAGTTTATCGGGATACGAGCAGTACTTC. It specifies CASSLSGYEQYF.

V usage is TRBV5-1 and J usage is TRBJ1-1, with TRBD1 matching over 12 bases. The CDR3 sequence is 16 residues long. Germline V gene data show CDR1 as SGHRS and CDR2 as YFSETQ. The J segment lost 5 bases and the V segment lost 4 bases, leaving 9 bases of the junction unmatched. Written as DNA, the CDR3 is TGCGCCAGCAGCCTGGGACAGGGGGCGCGAGAAACTGAAGCTTTCTTT. Translated: CASSLGQGARETEAFF.

This clone appeared a few times. The V gene is TRBV18, the J gene TRBJ2-7, with a weak D call TRBD1 (5 bases). Germline CDR1 is KGHSH and CDR2 is LQKENI. The CDR3 sequence is 15 residues long. Trimming shortened V by 1 base and J by 6 bases, and 16 bases separated the two germline ends. The CDR3 DNA is TGTGCCAGCTCACCACTGTTGCTCTCAGGGTCCGAGCAGTACTTC. Amino acids: CASSPLLLSGSEQYF.

V usage is TRBV7-9 and J usage is TRBJ1-4; D is unclear. The germline gives CDR1 SEHNR, CDR2 FQNEAQ (reference sequence). The V end lost 4 bases, the J end lost 4 bases, and 10 bases lay between the germline ends. The CDR3 is made up of 14 amino acids. The CDR3, as DNA: TGTGCCAGCAGCTCCAGAGGGTTTAATGAAAAACTGTTTTTT. Translation: CASSSRGFNEKLFF.

This sequence joins TRBV28 and TRBJ2-3; 8 bases map to TRBD2. Germline trimming cut 5 bases from V and 3 bases from J; bases unmatched to any gene: 10. Germline CDR1 is MDHEN and CDR2 is SYDVKM. The CDR3 runs to 16 residues. CDR3 amino acids: CASSPVAGKGTDTQYF. CDR3 nucleotide sequence: TGTGCCAGCAGTCCTGTAGCGGGAAAAGGGACAGATACGCAGTATTTT. Drawing the rest from reference TRBV28 and TRBJ2-3, the complete variable domain is DVKVTQSSRYLVKRTGEKVFLECVQDMDHENMFWYRQDPGLGLRLIYFSYDVKMKEKGDIPEGYSVSREKKERFSLILESASTNQTSMYLCASSPVAGKGTDTQYFGPGTRLTVL.

The chain couples TRBV13 to TRBJ2-3; D remains ambiguous. Deletions cut 0 bases from V and 5 bases from J, with 9 bases between. The CDR3 has 14 amino acids. CDR1 and CDR2 (germline): PRHDT, FYEKMQ (reference sequence). The CDR3 spells CASSLGPYEDTQYF. CDR3 nucleotides: TGTGCCAGCAGCTTAGGTCCCTACGAAGATACGCAGTATTTT.

The chain employs TRBV7-3 and TRBJ1-1; 7 nucleotides line up with TRBD1. This CDR3 region has 13 residues. V shed 4 bases and J 1 base; nucleotides not matched to a gene: 0. Per germline, CDR1 SGHTA and CDR2 FQGTGA. CDR3 in DNA: TGTGCCAGCAGCTGGACAGGGAACACTGAAGCTTTCTTT. It specifies CASSWTGNTEAFF.

The J gene is TRBJ2-1, the V gene TRBV7-2; 12 bases align to TRBD2. The trim removed 5 bases at V and 6 bases at J, leaving 8 bases unmatched. This CDR3 has 16 amino acids. Germline-derived CDR1 and CDR2 are SGHTA and FQGNSA. This CDR3 reads CASSPPGLAGLNEQFF. CDR3 bases: TGTGCCAGCAGCCCGCCGGGACTAGCGGGCCTCAATGAGCAGTTCTTC.

The chain links TRBV7-2 to TRBJ1-2; TRBD1 matches at 11 bases. CDR3 length: 13 amino acids. Germline CDR1 reads SGHTA; CDR2 reads FQGNSA. Germline trimming cut 3 bases from V and 13 bases from J; bases unmatched to any gene: 7. DNA of the CDR3: TGTGCCAGCAGCTTCGGGACAGGGGGTATCTGCACCTTC. This gives the protein CASSFGTGGICTF. Looking up the rest from reference TRBV7-2 and TRBJ1-2 gives the full variable domain: GAGVSQSPSNKVTEKGKDVELRCDPISGHTALYWYRQSLGQGLEFLIYFQGNSAPDKSGLPSDRFSAERTGGSVSTLTIQRTQQEDSAVYLCASSFGTGGICTFGSGTRLTVV.

This clone was counted a single time. This chain links TRBV11-2 with TRBJ2-7, with D possibly TRBD2 on 6 matching bases. V was trimmed by 0 bases and J by 4 bases, leaving 10 bases between them. In germline, CDR1 is SGHAT, CDR2 FQNNGV. The CDR3 length is 14 residues. CDR3 protein: CASSLDPGRYEQYF. The CDR3, as DNA: TGTGCCAGCAGCTTAGATCCGGGGAGGTACGAGCAGTACTTC.

The V and J genes are TRBV7-9 and TRBJ1-4; D unresolved. The CDR3 loop spans 13 amino acids. The germline V and J ends were trimmed by 10 bases and 0 bases, with 9 bases remaining between them. The germline gives CDR1 SEHNR, CDR2 FQNEAQ (reference sequence). CDR3 DNA: TGTGCCACCTGGGGAGCAACTAATGAAAAACTGTTTTTT. This codes for CATWGATNEKLFF.

This clone was seen a few times. The rearrangement uses TRBV27 and TRBJ2-3, with D maybe TRBD1 (5 bases). The germline V gene encodes CDR1 MNHEY and CDR2 SMNVEV (reference sequence). V was trimmed by 2 bases and J by 0 bases, leaving 9 bases between them. The CDR3 runs 15 residues. The CDR3 protein is CASSLQGWSTDTQYF. CDR3 nucleotides: TGTGCCAGCAGTTTACAGGGTTGGAGCACAGATACGCAGTATTTT.

The CDR3 nucleotides are TGTGCCAGCAGCTCGGGACTAGCTGAAGAGACCCAGTACTTC. This encodes CASSSGLAEETQYF. The J gene is TRBJ2-5, the V gene TRBV7-6; TRBD2 matches at 9 bases. From germline, CDR1 is SGHVS and CDR2 FNYEAQ. This CDR3 is built from 14 residues. J lost 3 bases, V lost 4 bases, and 3 bases had no gene match.